A selection of T cell receptor beta chains follows, all from one sample in a study of blood T cell repertoires in COVID-19. Repertoires were generated with immunoSEQ multiplex PCR, while TCRdb's copy carries only in-frame clones and drops some. The data contain some 240,000 clones, approximately 80% of them singletons. Sequences were obtained from peripheral blood. Receptors were obtained from a woman aged 35 to 49 who had recovered from COVID-19. The CDR3 runs from the conserved cysteine through the conserved F or W. The D gene is left open where the match is weak. Where a row states a size, it is once, few, many or the class of an expanded clone; other rows omit it.

J gene | V gene | clone size | D gene | CDR3 DNA | CDR3 protein
TRBJ1-5 | TRBV19 | . | . | TGTGCCAGTAGTATAGGTCGTCTTTCTGTAAGCAATCAGCCCCAGCATTTT | CASSIGRLSVSNQPQHF
TRBJ2-2 | TRBV5-1 | once | . | TGCGCCAGCAGCGCCGACACCTTCACCGGGGAGCTGTTTTTT | CASSADTFTGELFF
TRBJ2-1 | TRBV2 | once | TRBD2 | TGTGCCAGCGAAGGACTAGCGGGACCTAATGAGCAGTTCTTC | CASEGLAGPNEQFF
TRBJ1-2 | TRBV6-6 | . | TRBD1 | TGTGCCAGCAGTAGCGAGCAGGGGGGTGGTGGCTACACCTTC | CASSSEQGGGGYTF
TRBJ2-7 | TRBV7-6 | . | . | TGTGCCAGCAGCTTAGGATCCCTCGAACTCTACGAGCAGTACTTC | CASSLGSLELYEQYF
TRBJ1-2 | TRBV28 | once | . | TGTGCCAGCAGTTCCTCGGGGGGCCCGAAACTATATGGCTACACCTTC | CASSSSGGPKLYGYTF
TRBJ2-7 | TRBV10-3 | few | TRBD1 | TGTGCCATCAGTGAAGACAGGGCCTACGAGCAGTACTTC | CAISEDRAYEQYF
TRBJ1-5 | TRBV28 | . | . | TGTGCCAGCAGTTTTTACCAAGCATATAGCAATCAGCCCCAGCATTTT | CASSFYQAYSNQPQHF
TRBJ2-5 | TRBV19 | . | TRBD1 | TGTGCCAGTAGTCCCCGGGGACAGGCGGCCCAGCAGACCCAGTACTTC | CASSPRGQAAQQTQYF
TRBJ2-3 | TRBV10-3 | . | TRBD1 | TGTGCCATCAGGACAGGGGCTGCGGATACGCAGTATTTT | CAIRTGAADTQYF
TRBJ2-2 | TRBV5-1 | . | . | TGCGCCAGCAGAAAACAGGGACCAGGAAACACCGGGGAGCTGTTTTTT | CASRKQGPGNTGELFF
TRBJ1-2 | TRBV12-3/TRBV12-4 | once | . | TGTGCCAGCACCCGCGGCTATGGCTACACCTTC | CASTRGYGYTF
TRBJ1-2 | TRBV6-5 | . | TRBD1 | TGTGCCAGCAGCGGGACAGACTATGGCTACACCTTC | CASSGTDYGYTF
TRBJ2-7 | TRBV2 | . | . | TGTGCCAGCTCATTCTCCTACGAGCAGTACTTC | CASSFSYEQYF
TRBJ2-1 | TRBV10-1 | . | TRBD1 | TGCGCCAGCAGCGGGACAGGGTACAATGAGCAGTTCTTC | CASSGTGYNEQFF
TRBJ1-1 | TRBV12-3/TRBV12-4 | . | . | TGTGCCAGCAGTTTGACAGGGAACACTGAAGCTTTCTTT | CASSLTGNTEAFF
TRBJ1-2 | TRBV19 | . | TRBD1 | TGTGCCAGTAGTACCACCGGACAGGATGGCTACACCTTC | CASSTTGQDGYTF
TRBJ1-2 | TRBV7-8 | medium-sized | TRBD1 | TGTGCCAGCAGTTCATCGGTGGCAGGGGGCTTCTATGGCTACACCTTC | CASSSSVAGGFYGYTF
TRBJ2-5 | TRBV7-8 | . | TRBD2 | TGTGCCAGCACCTCCGCGAGGGCGGGGGGGAGGCTGGTAAAGACCCAGTACTTC | CASTSARAGGRLVKTQYF
TRBJ2-7 | TRBV7-9 | . | . | TGTGCCAGCAGCTTAGGGGCGTCAGGACTAACTTACGAGCAGTACTTC | CASSLGASGLTYEQYF
TRBJ2-6 | TRBV18 | . | . | TGTGCCAGCTCAACGGACATTTCTGGGGCCAACGTCCTGACTTTC | CASSTDISGANVLTF
TRBJ2-2 | TRBV29-1 | few | . | TGCAGCGTTGAAGCAGGGGCTTCGAACACCGGGGAGCTGTTTTTT | CSVEAGASNTGELFF
TRBJ2-7 | TRBV5-4 | . | TRBD1 | TGTGCCAGCAGCTTACCGTGGGGACAGGGGTCCTACGAGCAGTACTTC | CASSLPWGQGSYEQYF
TRBJ2-4 | TRBV7-2 | . | TRBD2 | TGTGCCAGCGGCGGGACTAGGGGGGACATTCAGTACTTC | CASGGTRGDIQYF
TRBJ1-5 | TRBV19 | . | . | TGTGCCAGTAGTCCTACTGGATGGGCAGGGGTATGGCCCCAGCATTTT | CASSPTGWAGVWPQHF
TRBJ1-5 | TRBV9 | . | TRBD1 | TGTGCCAGCAGTTGGGACAGAGATAGCAATCAGCCCCAGCATTTT | CASSWDRDSNQPQHF
TRBJ2-3 | TRBV10-3 | . | TRBD2 | TGTGCCATCAGTCCGACTAGCGGGGTCCCAGATACGCAGTATTTT | CAISPTSGVPDTQYF
TRBJ2-7 | TRBV5-6 | . | . | TGTGCCAGCAGCTTGCGGGGGTACCTATACGAGCAGTACTTC | CASSLRGYLYEQYF
TRBJ2-1 | TRBV2 | . | TRBD2 | TGTGCCAGCGGGAGCGGACTAGCGGGGGGGCCGGGGAATGAGCAGTTCTTC | CASGSGLAGGPGNEQFF